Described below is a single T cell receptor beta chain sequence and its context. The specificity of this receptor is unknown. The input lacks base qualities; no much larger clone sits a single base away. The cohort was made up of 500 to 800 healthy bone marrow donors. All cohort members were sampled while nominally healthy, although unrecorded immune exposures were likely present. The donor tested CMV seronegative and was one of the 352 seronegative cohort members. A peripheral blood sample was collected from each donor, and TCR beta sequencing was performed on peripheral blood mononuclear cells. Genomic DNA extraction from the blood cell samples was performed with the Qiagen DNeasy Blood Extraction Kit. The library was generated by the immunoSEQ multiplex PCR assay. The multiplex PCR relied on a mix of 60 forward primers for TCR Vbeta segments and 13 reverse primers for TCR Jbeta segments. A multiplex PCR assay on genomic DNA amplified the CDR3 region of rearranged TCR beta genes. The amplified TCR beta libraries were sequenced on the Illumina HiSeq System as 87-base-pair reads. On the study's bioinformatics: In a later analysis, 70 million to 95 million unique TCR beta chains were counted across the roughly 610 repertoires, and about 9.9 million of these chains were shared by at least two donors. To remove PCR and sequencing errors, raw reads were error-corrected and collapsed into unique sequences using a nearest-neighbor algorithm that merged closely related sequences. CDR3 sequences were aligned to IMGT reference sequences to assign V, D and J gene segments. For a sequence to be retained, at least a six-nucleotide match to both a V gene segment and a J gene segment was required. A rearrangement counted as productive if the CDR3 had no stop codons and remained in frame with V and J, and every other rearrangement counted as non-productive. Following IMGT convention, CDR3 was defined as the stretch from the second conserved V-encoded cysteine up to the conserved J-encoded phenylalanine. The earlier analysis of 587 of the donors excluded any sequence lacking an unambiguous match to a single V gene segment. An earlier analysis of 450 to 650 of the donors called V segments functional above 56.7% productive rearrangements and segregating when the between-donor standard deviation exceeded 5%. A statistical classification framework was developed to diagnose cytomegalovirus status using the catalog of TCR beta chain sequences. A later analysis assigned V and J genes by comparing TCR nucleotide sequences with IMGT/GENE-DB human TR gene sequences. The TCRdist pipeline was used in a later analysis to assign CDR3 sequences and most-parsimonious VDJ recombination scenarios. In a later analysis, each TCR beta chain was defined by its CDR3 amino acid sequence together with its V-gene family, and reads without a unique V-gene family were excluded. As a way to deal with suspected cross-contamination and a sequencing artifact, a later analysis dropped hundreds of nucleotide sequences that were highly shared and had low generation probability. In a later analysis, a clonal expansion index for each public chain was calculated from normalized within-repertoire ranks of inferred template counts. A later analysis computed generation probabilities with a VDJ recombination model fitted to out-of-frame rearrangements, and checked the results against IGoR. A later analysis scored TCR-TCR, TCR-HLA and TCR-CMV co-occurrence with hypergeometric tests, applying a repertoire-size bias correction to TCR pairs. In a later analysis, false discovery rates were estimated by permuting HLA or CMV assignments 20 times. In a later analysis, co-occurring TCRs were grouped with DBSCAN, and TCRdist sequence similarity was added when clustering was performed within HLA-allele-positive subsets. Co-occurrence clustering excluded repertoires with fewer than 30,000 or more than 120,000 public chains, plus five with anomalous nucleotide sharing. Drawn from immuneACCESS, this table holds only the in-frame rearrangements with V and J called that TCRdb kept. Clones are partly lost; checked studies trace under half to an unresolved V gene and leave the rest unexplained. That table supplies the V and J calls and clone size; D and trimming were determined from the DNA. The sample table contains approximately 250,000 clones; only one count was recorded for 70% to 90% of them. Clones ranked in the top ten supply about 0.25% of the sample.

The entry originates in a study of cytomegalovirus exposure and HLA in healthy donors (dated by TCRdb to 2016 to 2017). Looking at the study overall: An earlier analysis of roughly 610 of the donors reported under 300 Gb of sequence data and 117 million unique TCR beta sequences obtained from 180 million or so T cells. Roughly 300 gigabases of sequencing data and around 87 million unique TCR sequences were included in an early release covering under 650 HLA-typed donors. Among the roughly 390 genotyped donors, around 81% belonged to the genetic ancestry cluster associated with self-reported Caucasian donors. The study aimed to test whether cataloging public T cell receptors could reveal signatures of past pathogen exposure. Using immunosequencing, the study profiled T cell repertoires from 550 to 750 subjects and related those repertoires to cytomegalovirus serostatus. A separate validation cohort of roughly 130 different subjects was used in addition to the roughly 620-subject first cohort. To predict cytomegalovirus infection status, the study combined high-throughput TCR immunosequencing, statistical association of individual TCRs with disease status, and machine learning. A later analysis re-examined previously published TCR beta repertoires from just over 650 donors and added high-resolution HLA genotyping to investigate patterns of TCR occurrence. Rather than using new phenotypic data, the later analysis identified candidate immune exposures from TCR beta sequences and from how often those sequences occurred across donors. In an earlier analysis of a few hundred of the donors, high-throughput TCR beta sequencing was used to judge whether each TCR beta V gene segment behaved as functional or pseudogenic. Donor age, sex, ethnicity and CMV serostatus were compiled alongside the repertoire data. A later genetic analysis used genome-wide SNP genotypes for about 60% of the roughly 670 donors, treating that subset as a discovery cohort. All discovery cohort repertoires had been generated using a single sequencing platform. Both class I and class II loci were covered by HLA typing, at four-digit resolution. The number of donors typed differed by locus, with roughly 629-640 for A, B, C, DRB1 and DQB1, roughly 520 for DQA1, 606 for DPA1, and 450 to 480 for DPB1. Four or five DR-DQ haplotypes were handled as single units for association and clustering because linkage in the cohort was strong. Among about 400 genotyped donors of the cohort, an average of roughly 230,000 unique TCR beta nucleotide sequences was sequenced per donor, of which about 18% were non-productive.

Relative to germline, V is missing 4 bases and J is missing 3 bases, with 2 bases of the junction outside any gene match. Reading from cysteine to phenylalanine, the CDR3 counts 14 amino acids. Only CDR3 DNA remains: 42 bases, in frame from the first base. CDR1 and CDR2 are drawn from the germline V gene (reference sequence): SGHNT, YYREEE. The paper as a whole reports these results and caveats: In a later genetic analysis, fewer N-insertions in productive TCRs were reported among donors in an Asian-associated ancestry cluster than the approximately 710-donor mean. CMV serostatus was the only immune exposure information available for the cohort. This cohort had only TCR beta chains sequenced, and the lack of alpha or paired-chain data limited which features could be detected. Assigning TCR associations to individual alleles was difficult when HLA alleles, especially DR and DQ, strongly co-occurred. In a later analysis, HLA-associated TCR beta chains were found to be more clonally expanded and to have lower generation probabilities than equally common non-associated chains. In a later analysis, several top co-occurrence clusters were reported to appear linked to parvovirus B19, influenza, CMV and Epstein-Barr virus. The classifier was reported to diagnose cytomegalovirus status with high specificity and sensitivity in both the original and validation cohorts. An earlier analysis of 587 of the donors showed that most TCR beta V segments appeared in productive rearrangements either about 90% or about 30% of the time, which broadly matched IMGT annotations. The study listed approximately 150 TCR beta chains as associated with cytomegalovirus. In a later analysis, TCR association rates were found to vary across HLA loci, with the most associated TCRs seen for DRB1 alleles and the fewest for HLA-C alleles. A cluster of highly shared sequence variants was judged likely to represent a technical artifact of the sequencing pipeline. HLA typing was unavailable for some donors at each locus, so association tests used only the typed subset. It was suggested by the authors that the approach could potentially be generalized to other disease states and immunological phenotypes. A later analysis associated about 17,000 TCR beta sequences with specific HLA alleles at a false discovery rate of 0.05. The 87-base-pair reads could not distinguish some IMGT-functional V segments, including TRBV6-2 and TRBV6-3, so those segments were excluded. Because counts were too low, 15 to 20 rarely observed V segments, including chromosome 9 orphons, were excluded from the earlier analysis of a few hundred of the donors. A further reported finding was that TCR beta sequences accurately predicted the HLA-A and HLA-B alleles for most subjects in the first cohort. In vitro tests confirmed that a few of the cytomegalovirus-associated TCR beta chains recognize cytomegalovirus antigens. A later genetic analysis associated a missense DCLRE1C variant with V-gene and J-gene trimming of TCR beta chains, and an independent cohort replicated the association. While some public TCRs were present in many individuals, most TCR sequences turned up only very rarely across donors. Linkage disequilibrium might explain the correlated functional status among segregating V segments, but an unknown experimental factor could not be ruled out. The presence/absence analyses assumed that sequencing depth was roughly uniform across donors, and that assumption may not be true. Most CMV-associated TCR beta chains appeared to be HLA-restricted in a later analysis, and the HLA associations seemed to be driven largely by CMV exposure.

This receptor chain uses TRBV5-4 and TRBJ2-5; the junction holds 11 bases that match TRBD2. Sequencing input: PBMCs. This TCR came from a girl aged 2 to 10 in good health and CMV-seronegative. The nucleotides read TGTGCCAGCAGCGCACTAGCGGGGGAAGAGACCCAGTACTTC. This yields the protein CASSALAGEETQYF. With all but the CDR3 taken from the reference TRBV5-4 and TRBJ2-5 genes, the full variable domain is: ETGVTQSPTHLIKTRGQQVTLRCSSQSGHNTVSWYQQALGQGPQFIFQYYREEENGRGNFPPRFSGLQFPNYSSELNVNALELDDSALYLCASSALAGEETQYFGPGTRLLVL.